This TCR beta chain derives from a study of shared clonotypes between healthy human individuals. Study-level points and caveats: Between four donors, naive CD4 clonotypes were shared at a level of around 4.8%.

The CDR3 loop spans 17 amino acids. Germline CDR1 and CDR2: SGHTA and FQGTGA. V was pared by 4 bases and J by 0 bases, with 9 bases of the junction left unmatched. As regards this clone: What it binds is not known.

This was a deep-level run. TCRdb's table, derived via immunoSEQ multiplex PCR, lists solely in-frame clones and lacks some. The sample has around 2,000,000 clones, approximately 94% seen once. Naive CD8 populations comprised CD45RO-negative cells positively selected for CCR7, excluding terminally differentiated effector memory CD45RA+ cells. The donors, all of them Caucasian adults, lived in Nashville, Tennessee. The rearrangement links TRBV7-3 to TRBJ2-1; 7 bases fit TRBD1. This receptor was taken from a man between 18 and 35 years old in good health. Some clones in this sample may be carry-over from other donors' samples. The sequenced material came from naive CD8+ T cells from PBMCs. The CDR3 sequence: CASSSATGLSSYNEQFF. CDR3 coding DNA: TGTGCCAGCAGCTCCGCGACAGGGTTGAGCTCCTACAATGAGCAGTTCTTC. The variable domain in full, with the rest retrieved from reference TRBV7-3 and TRBJ2-1, is GAGVSQTPSNKVTEKGKYVELRCDPISGHTALYWYRQSLGQGPEFLIYFQGTGAADDSGLPNDRFFAVRPEGSVSTLKIQRTERGDSAVYLCASSSATGLSSYNEQFFGPGTRLTVL.